The entry below gives a single TCR beta chain sequence along with its context. Its antigen is undetermined. These data are taken from a study of monozygotic twins with inflammatory bowel disease. General study results and limits: TCRbeta diversity (inverse Simpson) was lower in IBD patients than in healthy co-twins. Varied immunosuppressive treatments among patients may have increased repertoire variability.

Germline V CDR1 and CDR2: LNHNV, YYDKDF (reference sequence). CDR3 size: 12 residues. Per-sample cDNA came from eight separate reactions. TCRdb re-called the 5' RACE reads and gives one entry per CDR3 protein, without DNA. Recorded for this sample: approximately 380,000 distinct CDR3 sequences. The source of this sequence is a human donor with ulcerative colitis or Crohn's disease, or a healthy co-twin of an affected twin (not recorded which). The specimen sequenced was blood. The chain has TRBV15 and TRBJ2-1; lacking DNA, the TRBD2 call made by TCRdb goes unchecked. The CDR3 sequence is CATSGLAAEQFF.